This TCR beta chain is from a study of blood T cell repertoires in COVID-19. Study-wide background: From T cells, B-cell-depleted T cells, or PBMCs came the material, which was cDNA or gDNA.

Original handling: How many nucleated cells were present was estimated from reference gene primer amplification. Method: immunoSEQ multiplex PCR; TCRdb's copy keeps in-frame clones and lacks some. The V and J calls and clone size are taken from that table; D and trimming were inferred from the DNA. The repertoire holds 250,000 to 300,000 clones, with around nine tenths as singletons. Enrolment of Seattle patients took place during active infection, and they were followed longitudinally. What was sequenced was peripheral blood. This TCR came from a woman aged 25-40 years with COVID-19, enrolled during active disease.

The CDR3 spells CASSYGRLAGETQYF. As DNA, the CDR3 is TGTGCCAGCAGTTACGGGCGACTAGCGGGGGAGACCCAGTACTTC. This chain links TRBV6-5 with TRBJ2-5, with TRBD2 matching 11 bases. The CDR3 is 15 amino acids. The germline V gene encodes CDR1 MNHEY and CDR2 SVGAGI. Losses at the gene ends were 2 bases for V and 5 bases for J; bases not matched to a gene: 4.